The 7 T cell receptor beta chains in this list originate from one sample, sequenced in a study of metastatic and nonmetastatic thyroid tumors (TCRdb year 2020). No treatment had been received by any patient before thyroid surgery. The library was made by PCR. Data came from an Illumina HiSeq 4000. TCRdb cleaned the public reads at Q25 with fastp, built clones with MiXCR and kept in-frame beta chains. A total of 30,000 to 40,000 clones appear in this sample, 14% to 15% of them only once. 15% to 20% of the sample goes to the ten largest clones. Sequencing was done on a sample of blood. These receptors all stem from a male donor with papillary thyroid cancer or a benign thyroid nodule (not recorded which). Some clones in this sample may be carry-over from other donors' samples.

At least ten counts were recorded for this clone. The genes are TRBV19 and TRBJ2-6; 9 bases fit TRBD1. V dropped 6 bases and J dropped 1; count of bases not matched to a gene: 10. The CDR3 is made up of 18 amino acids. Germline CDR1 reads LNHDA; CDR2 reads SQIVND (reference sequence). The CDR3, as DNA: TGTGCCAGTAGCCGGACGATGGGACAGGGTTCTGGGGCCAACGTCCTGACTTTC. Translation: CASSRTMGQGSGANVLTF.

This clone was observed many times. This chain connects TRBV18 to TRBJ2-1, with a weak D call TRBD2 (5 bases). Germline CDR1 is KGHSH and CDR2 is LQKENI. V lost 3 bases and J 3 bases, leaving 12 bases between the germline ends. CDR3 length: 15 residues. The chain's CDR3 is CASSPPSSYYNEQFF. The CDR3 DNA reads as TGTGCCAGCTCACCCCCTAGCTCTTACTACAATGAGCAGTTCTTC.

The J gene is TRBJ2-1, the V gene TRBV28, with a weak D call TRBD2 (5 bases). Trimming removed 7 bases from V and 15 bases from J, with 22 bases in between. CDR3 size: 13 residues. CDR1 and CDR2 (germline): MDHEN, SYDVKM. CDR3 nucleotides: TGTGCCAGCACAACTAATACTAGAAGCCTTTTGTTCTTC. As protein: CASTTNTRSLLFF.

On this clone itself: Sequence at one end of the junction differs from germline and may be a read error. The chain joins TRBV7-2 to TRBJ2-3, with D perhaps TRBD2 (6 bases). The CDR3 runs to 15 residues. Germline lookup yields CDR1 SGHTA and CDR2 FQGNSA. DNA for the CDR3: TGTGCCAGCAGCTTAGGGCTAGCGTGCACAGATACTCAGTATTTT. Residues: CASSLGLACTDTQYF.

J is TRBJ1-2 and V is TRBV6-2 or TRBV6-3, with 7 nucleotides matching TRBD1. Per germline, CDR1 MNHEY and CDR2 SVGEGT. The CDR3 consists of 14 residues. V shed 2 bases and J 8 bases; nucleotides not matched to a gene: 8. The CDR3 loop reads CASSYEAGGRGYTF. CDR3 nucleotides: TGTGCCAGCAGTTACGAGGCAGGGGGGAGGGGCTACACCTTC.

This chain uses TRBV7-2 with TRBJ1-2; D gene uncertain. Trimming took 3 bases from V and 4 from J, leaving 12 bases between them. This CDR3 has 14 amino acids. Germline V CDR1 and CDR2: SGHTA, FQGNSA. CDR3 DNA sequence: TGTGCCAGCAGCTTCCGTCCCCCTCGCTATGGCTACACCTTC. Protein sequence: CASSFRPPRYGYTF.

This clone was seen at least ten times. An end of the junction does not agree with germline; a read error may underlie this. The chain recombines TRBV20-1 with TRBJ1-2; 9 positions agree with TRBD1. The CDR3 runs to 15 residues. Germline assignment: CDR1 DFQATT and CDR2 SNEGSKA (reference sequence). Written as DNA, the CDR3 is TGCAGTGCTAGAGTCCGGGACAGGGACAAAAGACCTGACGGCTTC. Protein product: CSARVRDRDKRPDGF.